This entry lists 30 T cell receptor beta chains sequenced from one sample in a study of blood T cell repertoires in COVID-19. The protocol was immunoSEQ multiplex PCR, while the TCRdb copy is restricted to in-frame clones and leaves out a portion. The data hold some 90,000 clones, with approximately 90% observed a single time. The sample was peripheral blood. The receptors originated from a woman aged 45-65 years in a cohort sampled during active COVID-19.

The chain employs TRBV4-2 and TRBJ2-3; 8 bases line up with TRBD1. J gave up 1 base and V 4 bases, and 1 base lay outside the gene matches. The CDR3 length is 14 residues. Germline V gives CDR1 LGHNA, CDR2 YNFKEQ. The CDR3 nucleotides read TGTGCCAGCAGCCTGGACAGGGGCACAGATACGCAGTATTTT. Translated: CASSLDRGTDTQYF.

The genes are TRBV7-3 and TRBJ2-5, with D possibly TRBD1 on 6 matching bases. Germline CDR1 reads SGHTA; CDR2 reads FQGTGA. This CDR3 has 15 residues. Trimming left V 3 bases short and J 0 bases short, with 11 bases between. CDR3 DNA: TGTGCCAGCAGCTTCAGGGGTGCGTACCAAGAGACCCAGTACTTC. Its protein product is CASSFRGAYQETQYF.

J is TRBJ1-6 and V is TRBV30; D remains ambiguous. Deletions cut 0 bases from V and 9 bases from J, with 9 bases between. CDR3 length equals 13 residues. CDR1 and CDR2 from the germline V gene are GTSNPN and SVGIG (reference sequence). In nucleotides, the CDR3 is TGTGCCTGGAGTGTGTCAGTTGGTTCACCCCTCCACTTT. The encoded protein is CAWSVSVGSPLHF.

The gene calls are TRBV7-3 and TRBJ2-4, with 7 nucleotides matching TRBD2. V shed 0 bases and J 7 bases; nucleotides not matched to a gene: 0. Germline assignment: CDR1 SGHTA and CDR2 FQGTGA. The CDR3 contains 13 residues. CDR3 residues: CASSLTAGNIQYF. DNA for the CDR3: TGTGCCAGCAGCTTAACAGCGGGGAACATTCAGTACTTC. Based on the CDR3 plus reference TRBV7-3 and TRBJ2-4, the full variable domain is GAGVSQTPSNKVTEKGKYVELRCDPISGHTALYWYRQSLGQGPEFLIYFQGTGAADDSGLPNDRFFAVRPEGSVSTLKIQRTERGDSAVYLCASSLTAGNIQYFGAGTRLSVL.

The gene calls are TRBV5-1 and TRBJ2-7; D might be TRBD1 (6 bases). Germline CDR1 SGHRS, CDR2 YFSETQ. The germline V and J ends were trimmed by 0 bases and 5 bases, with 9 bases remaining between them. This CDR3 is 13 amino acids long. This CDR3 is CASSLGNRDEQYF. CDR3 bases: TGCGCCAGCAGCTTGGGGAACAGGGACGAGCAGTACTTC.

The chain joins TRBV27 to TRBJ1-1; 7 bases agree with TRBD1. The germline CDR1 and CDR2 sequences are MNHEY and SMNVEV (reference sequence). This CDR3 contains 16 residues. Germline trimming cut 2 bases from V and 5 bases from J; bases unmatched to any gene: 11. CDR3 coding DNA: TGTGCCAGCAGTTTAGTCCGGGAGGGGGCATGGACTGAAGCTTTCTTT. It translates to CASSLVREGAWTEAFF.

The V gene is TRBV28, the J gene TRBJ2-7; D gene ambiguous. Trimming pared 7 bases from V and 4 bases from J, leaving 17 bases between. This CDR3 spans 14 amino acids. Germline values: CDR1 MDHEN, CDR2 SYDVKM. The CDR3 DNA reads as TGTGCCAGCATCTCCCTACAAACGAGGTACGAGCAGTACTTC. Its protein product is CASISLQTRYEQYF.

The V gene is TRBV10-3, the J gene TRBJ1-1; 10 nucleotides agree with TRBD1. V dropped 7 bases and J dropped 3; count of bases not matched to a gene: 8. The CDR3 is 15 residues long. Germline CDR1 and CDR2: ENHRY and SYGVKD. In nucleotides, the CDR3 is TGTGCCATCAATAATCTCGGACAGGGGGACACTGAAGCTTTCTTT. Translating it yields CAINNLGQGDTEAFF.

The chain recombines TRBV25-1 with TRBJ1-1, with TRBD1 as a possible D gene (6 bases). Germline V gene data show CDR1 as MGHDK and CDR2 as SYGVNS. The CDR3 loop spans 15 amino acids. V was cut by 7 bases and J by 6 bases, with 21 bases left in between. The CDR3 DNA reads TGTGCCAGCAAGGGTCGGCCAGGGGATCGTCCTGAAGCTTTCTTT. Its protein product is CASKGRPGDRPEAFF.

This chain uses TRBV6-7 with TRBJ2-1; 9 bases are shared with TRBD1. TRBV6-7 qualifies as an ORF whose function is uncertain. The CDR3 covers 16 residues. The V gene end was trimmed by 5 bases and the J gene end by 1 base; junction bases not matched to a gene: 6. This CDR3 reads CASSPGQGLSYNEQFF. Written as DNA, the CDR3 is TGTGCCAGCAGTCCCGGACAGGGGTTATCCTACAATGAGCAGTTCTTC.

This clone is a singleton in its sample. DNA of the CDR3: TGTGCTAGTGGTTTGGGACTAGCAACCCTCTCCTACAATGAGCAGTTCTTC. Protein product: CASGLGLATLSYNEQFF. V gene TRBV12-5 combines with J gene TRBJ2-1, with 7 bases matching TRBD2. Trimming removed 1 base from V and 0 bases from J; junction bases left unmatched: 6. This CDR3 comprises 17 residues. The germline CDR1 and CDR2 sequences are LGHNT and FRNRAP.

This chain links TRBV3-1 (or the pseudogene TRBV3-2) with TRBJ2-7; 13 bases align to TRBD2. After removal of 4 bases from V and 2 bases from J, the junction contained 2 bases not matched to a gene. The CDR3 covers 15 residues. CDR1 is LGHDT, CDR2 YNNKEL, per germline (reference sequence). In DNA form, the CDR3 reads TGTGCCAGCAGCCCCACTAGCGGGGGGGCCTACGAGCAGTACTTC. As protein: CASSPTSGGAYEQYF.

The gene calls are TRBV10-3 and TRBJ2-3, with 10 bases matching TRBD1. The CDR3 has 16 amino acids. Per the germline V gene, CDR1 is ENHRY and CDR2 is SYGVKD. V dropped 2 bases and J dropped 2; count of bases not matched to a gene: 4. The CDR3, as DNA: TGTGCCATCAGTGAGCCGGACAGGGGGACCACAGATACGCAGTATTTT. Translating it yields CAISEPDRGTTDTQYF.

The V and J genes are TRBV5-1 and TRBJ1-1; a possible D gene is TRBD1 (5 bases). Germline loops: CDR1 SGHRS, CDR2 YFSETQ. The CDR3 runs to 14 residues. The germline V and J ends were trimmed by 4 bases and 0 bases, with 10 bases remaining between them. The CDR3 DNA reads TGCGCCAGCAGCCAGACAGTTATGAACACTGAAGCTTTCTTT. This gives the protein CASSQTVMNTEAFF.

The J gene is TRBJ2-7, the V gene TRBV11-1; the match to TRBD1 covers 9 bases. The trim removed 5 bases at V and 1 base at J, leaving 3 bases unmatched. Germline V gives CDR1 SGHAT, CDR2 FQDESV (reference sequence). This CDR3 is 14 amino acids long. Here the CDR3 DNA reads TGTGCCAGCAGCGTCGGACAGGGGTCCTACGAGCAGTACTTC. It yields the protein CASSVGQGSYEQYF.

The rearrangement joins TRBV20-1 to TRBJ2-5; TRBD1 agrees at 8 bases. V dropped 3 bases and J dropped 1; count of bases not matched to a gene: 7. Germline loops: CDR1 DFQATT, CDR2 SNEGSKA (reference sequence). There are 15 residues in the CDR3. Here the CDR3 DNA reads TGCAGTGCTAGTTTTGGGACAGGAGCCCAAGAGACCCAGTACTTC. Residues: CSASFGTGAQETQYF.

This chain links TRBV6-9 with TRBJ2-7; D might be TRBD1 (6 bases). V dropped 3 bases and J dropped 1 base, with 22 bases sitting between them. CDR3 length equals 18 residues. The germline CDR1 and CDR2 sequences are MNHGY and SVAAGI. As DNA, the CDR3 is TGTGCCAGCAGTTACCCCTTAAGACAGGCCCTACCTTCCTACGAGCAGTACTTC. This codes for CASSYPLRQALPSYEQYF.

This chain uses TRBV11-2 with TRBJ1-1; 7 bases are a match to TRBD1. CDR3 length: 13 amino acids. Germline loops: CDR1 SGHAT, CDR2 FQNNGV. V trimming: 5 bases; J trimming: 6 bases; junction bases outside the gene matches: 6. The CDR3: CASSLTGDSEAFF. In DNA form, the CDR3 reads TGTGCCAGCAGCCTCACAGGGGACTCTGAAGCTTTCTTT.

The chain joins TRBV11-2 to TRBJ2-5; D is undetermined. CDR3 length: 14 amino acids. With 3 bases removed from V and 0 bases from J, the gap between germline ends came to 8 bases. The V gene's germline CDR1 is SGHAT and CDR2 FQNNGV. The CDR3 spells CASSFGSYQETQYF. In DNA, the CDR3 is TGTGCCAGCAGCTTTGGTAGCTACCAAGAGACCCAGTACTTC. The variable domain in full, with the rest retrieved from reference TRBV11-2 and TRBJ2-5, is EAGVAQSPRYKIIEKRQSVAFWCNPISGHATLYWYQQILGQGPKLLIQFQNNGVVDDSQLPKDRFSAERLKGVDSTLKIQPAKLEDSAVYLCASSFGSYQETQYFGPGTRLLVL.

The chain combines TRBV6-5 with TRBJ1-5, with D maybe TRBD1 (5 bases). Trimming pared 9 bases from V and 10 bases from J, leaving 25 bases between. CDR1 is MNHEY and CDR2 is SVGAGI in the germline V gene. The CDR3 is 15 amino acids. This CDR3 reads CASLGLQGRGKPQHF. The CDR3, as DNA: TGTGCCAGTTTGGGACTCCAAGGCCGCGGGAAACCCCAGCATTTT.

This sequence joins TRBV9 and TRBJ2-7; D is perhaps TRBD1 (6 bases). The CDR3 has 13 residues. Looked up from germline, CDR1 is SGDLS and CDR2 is YYNGEE. The ends were cut back, 4 bases at V and 5 bases at J, with 13 bases in the middle. The CDR3 spells CASSMTGTNEQYF. The CDR3 DNA reads as TGTGCCAGCAGCATGACGGGGACAAACGAGCAGTACTTC.

The chain couples TRBV19 to TRBJ1-2; 8 bases are shared with TRBD1. Germline-derived CDR1 and CDR2 are LNHDA and SQIVND (reference sequence). This CDR3 has 19 residues. After removal of 4 bases from V and 6 bases from J, the junction contained 22 bases not matched to a gene. The CDR3 DNA is TGTGCCAGTAGTACTTACTTGCCCTCCCCAGGGGGCCGCTCACATGGCTACACCTTC. The encoded protein is CASSTYLPSPGGRSHGYTF. Complete variable domain (other parts from reference TRBV19 and TRBJ1-2): DGGITQSPKYLFRKEGQNVTLSCEQNLNHDAMYWYRQDPGQGLRLIYYSQIVNDFQKGDIAEGYSVSREKKESFPLTVTSAQKNPTAFYLCASSTYLPSPGGRSHGYTFGSGTRLTVV.

The chain is built from TRBV19 and TRBJ1-6; possible D gene TRBD1, 6 bases. In germline, CDR1 is LNHDA, CDR2 SQIVND (reference sequence). This CDR3 has 16 residues. V was cut by 1 base and J by 5 bases, with 12 bases left in between. The CDR3 coding sequence is TGTGCCAGTAGTATAGTCTGGGACATTGATAATTCACCCCTCCACTTT. It specifies CASSIVWDIDNSPLHF.

This chain connects TRBV4-1 to TRBJ2-7, with D unclear. The V gene lost 1 base and the J gene lost 2 bases, with 15 bases spanning the gap. This CDR3 is 16 amino acids long. In germline, CDR1 is MGHRA, CDR2 YSYEKL. This CDR3 reads CASSQASTHGTYEQYF. For the CDR3, the DNA is TGCGCCAGCAGCCAAGCTTCGACACACGGCACCTACGAGCAGTACTTC.

The chain has TRBV5-1 and TRBJ1-1; TRBD1 might be the D (5 bases). Trimming took 0 bases from V and 0 from J, leaving 9 bases between them. The CDR3 spans 15 residues. Looked up from germline, CDR1 is SGHRS and CDR2 is YFSETQ. The CDR3 coding sequence is TGCGCCAGCAGCTTGGCCAGGGCGCTGAACACTGAAGCTTTCTTT. Residues: CASSLARALNTEAFF.

The chain joins TRBV7-8 to TRBJ1-1, with D possibly matching TRBD1 (6 bases). The germline V and J ends were trimmed by 7 bases and 5 bases, with 14 bases remaining between them. Per germline, CDR1 SGHVS and CDR2 FQNEAQ. This CDR3 spans 13 amino acids. In DNA form, the CDR3 reads TGTGCCAGCAAAATAGGGGGGGGGACTGAAGCTTTCTTT. Translation: CASKIGGGTEAFF.

This clone was counted once. This chain connects TRBV9 to TRBJ2-3; tentatively, D is TRBD2 (5 bases). V lost 2 bases, J lost 1 base, and 17 bases lay in between. Germline values: CDR1 SGDLS, CDR2 YYNGEE. This CDR3 is 17 amino acids long. The CDR3 sequence: CASSVGSGVGGTDTQYF. In DNA, the CDR3 is TGTGCCAGCAGCGTCGGGTCCGGGGTTGGGGGCACAGATACGCAGTATTTT.

V usage is TRBV19 and J usage is TRBJ2-5, with 12 bases matching TRBD2. Losses at the gene ends were 6 bases for V and 4 bases for J; bases not matched to a gene: 3. This CDR3 region has 14 residues. CDR1 and CDR2 (germline): LNHDA, SQIVND (reference sequence). The CDR3 nucleotides are TGTGCCAGTAGCCCGACTAGCGGGGGAGAGACCCAGTACTTC. Translation gives CASSPTSGGETQYF.

This chain joins TRBV27 and TRBJ2-5, with 9 bases identical to TRBD1. This CDR3 region has 13 residues. The germline CDR1 and CDR2 sequences are MNHEY and SMNVEV (reference sequence). V trimming: 6 bases; J trimming: 5 bases; junction bases outside the gene matches: 4. DNA for the CDR3: TGTGCCAGCAGCACAGGGGGCATGGAGACCCAGTACTTC. This codes for CASSTGGMETQYF.

This chain connects TRBV18 to TRBJ2-5; TRBD2 is a possible D gene (5 bases). The CDR3 consists of 13 residues. The V gene lost 3 bases and the J gene lost 5 bases, with 10 bases spanning the gap. Germline loops: CDR1 KGHSH, CDR2 LQKENI. CDR3 DNA sequence: TGTGCCAGCTCACCCCAGCAGCGGGAGACCCAGTACTTC. This gives the protein CASSPQQRETQYF.